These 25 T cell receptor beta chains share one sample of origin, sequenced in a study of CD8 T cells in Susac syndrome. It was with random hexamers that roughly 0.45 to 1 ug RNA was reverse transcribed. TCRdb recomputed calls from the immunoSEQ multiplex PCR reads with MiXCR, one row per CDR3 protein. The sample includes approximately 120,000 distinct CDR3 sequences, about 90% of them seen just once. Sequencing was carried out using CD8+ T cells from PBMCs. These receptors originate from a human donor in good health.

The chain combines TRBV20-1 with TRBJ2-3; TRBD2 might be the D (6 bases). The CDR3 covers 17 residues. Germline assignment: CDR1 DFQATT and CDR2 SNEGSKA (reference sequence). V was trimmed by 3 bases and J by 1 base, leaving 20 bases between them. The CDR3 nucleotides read TGCAGTGCTAGCGCGTCCGTCCGTACGGGAGGCACAGATACGCAGTATTTT. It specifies CSASASVRTGGTDTQYF.

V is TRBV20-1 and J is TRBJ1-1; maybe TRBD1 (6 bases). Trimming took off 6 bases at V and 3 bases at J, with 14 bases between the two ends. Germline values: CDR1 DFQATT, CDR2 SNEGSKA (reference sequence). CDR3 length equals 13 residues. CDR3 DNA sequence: TGCAGTGCCATCGGACAGTCCCACACTGAAGCTTTCTTT. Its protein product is CSAIGQSHTEAFF.

The CDR3 DNA reads as TGTGCCAGCAGCCGGGACAGGGGGAATGGCTACACCTTC. Translated, it gives CASSRDRGNGYTF. This sequence joins TRBV6-5 and TRBJ1-2, with TRBD1 matching 11 bases. This CDR3 spans 13 amino acids. V was pared by 6 bases and J by 6 bases, with 3 bases of the junction left unmatched. The germline gives CDR1 MNHEY, CDR2 SVGAGI.

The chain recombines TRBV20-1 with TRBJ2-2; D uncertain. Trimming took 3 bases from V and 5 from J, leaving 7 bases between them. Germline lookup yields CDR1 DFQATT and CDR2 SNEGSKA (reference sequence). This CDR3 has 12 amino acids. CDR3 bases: TGCAGTGCTAGCGGCCTGACCGGGGAGCTGTTTTTT. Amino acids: CSASGLTGELFF.

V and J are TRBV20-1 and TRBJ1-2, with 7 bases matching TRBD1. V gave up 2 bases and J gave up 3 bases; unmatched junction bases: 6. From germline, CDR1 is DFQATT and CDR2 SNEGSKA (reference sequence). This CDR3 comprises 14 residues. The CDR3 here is CSARIRTGHYGYTF. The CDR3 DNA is TGCAGTGCTAGAATCAGGACAGGTCACTATGGCTACACCTTC.

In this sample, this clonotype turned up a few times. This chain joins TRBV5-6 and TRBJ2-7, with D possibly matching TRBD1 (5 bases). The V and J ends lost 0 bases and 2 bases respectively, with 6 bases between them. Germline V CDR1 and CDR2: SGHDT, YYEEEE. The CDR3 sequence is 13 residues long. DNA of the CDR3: TGTGCCAGCAGCTTGGCAGGGCCCTACGAGCAGTACTTC. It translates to CASSLAGPYEQYF.

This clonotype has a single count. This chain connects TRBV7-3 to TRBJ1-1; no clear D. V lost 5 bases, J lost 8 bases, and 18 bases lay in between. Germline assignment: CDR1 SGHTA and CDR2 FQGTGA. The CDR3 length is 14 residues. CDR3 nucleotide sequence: TGTGCCAGCAGCCCGAGCCTACTCGACGGCGAAGCTTTCTTT. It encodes CASSPSLLDGEAFF. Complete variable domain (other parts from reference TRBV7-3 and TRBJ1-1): GAGVSQTPSNKVTEKGKYVELRCDPISGHTALYWYRQSLGQGPEFLIYFQGTGAADDSGLPNDRFFAVRPEGSVSTLKIQRTERGDSAVYLCASSPSLLDGEAFFGQGTRLTVV.

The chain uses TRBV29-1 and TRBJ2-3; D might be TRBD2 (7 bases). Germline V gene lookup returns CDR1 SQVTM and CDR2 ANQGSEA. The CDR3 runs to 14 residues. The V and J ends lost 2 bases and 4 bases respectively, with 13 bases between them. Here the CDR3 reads CSVEMGGGADTQYF. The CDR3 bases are TGCAGCGTTGAAATGGGGGGGGGCGCAGATACGCAGTATTTT.

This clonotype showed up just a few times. DNA of the CDR3: TGTGCCAGCAGGGTCCCCGCCCCCGAGCAGTACTTC. It yields the protein CASRVPAPEQYF. J is TRBJ2-7 and V is TRBV2, with D unresolved. V was cut by 6 bases and J by 6 bases, with 12 bases left in between. Germline loops: CDR1 SNHLY, CDR2 FYNNEI. The CDR3 extends over 12 amino acids.

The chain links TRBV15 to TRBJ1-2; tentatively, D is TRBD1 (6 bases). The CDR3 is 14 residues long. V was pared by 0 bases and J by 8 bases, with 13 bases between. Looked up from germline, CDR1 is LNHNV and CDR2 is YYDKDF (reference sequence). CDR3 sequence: CATSRDRGLYGYTF. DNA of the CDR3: TGTGCCACCAGCAGAGATCGGGGGCTTTACGGCTACACCTTC.

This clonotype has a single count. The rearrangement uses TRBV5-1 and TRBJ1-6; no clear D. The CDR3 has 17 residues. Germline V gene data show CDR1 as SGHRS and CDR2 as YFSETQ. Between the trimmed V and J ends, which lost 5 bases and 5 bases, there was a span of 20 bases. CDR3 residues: CASSFGRLPDNNSPLHF. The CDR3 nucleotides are TGCGCCAGCAGTTTTGGCCGCTTGCCCGATAATAATTCACCCCTCCACTTT.

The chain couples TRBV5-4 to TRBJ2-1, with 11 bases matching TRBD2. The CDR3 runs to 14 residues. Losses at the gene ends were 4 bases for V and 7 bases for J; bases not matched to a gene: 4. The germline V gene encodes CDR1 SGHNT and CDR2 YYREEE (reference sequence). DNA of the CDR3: TGTGCCAGCAGCACTAGCGGGAGTGGGAATGAGCAGTTCTTC. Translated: CASSTSGSGNEQFF.

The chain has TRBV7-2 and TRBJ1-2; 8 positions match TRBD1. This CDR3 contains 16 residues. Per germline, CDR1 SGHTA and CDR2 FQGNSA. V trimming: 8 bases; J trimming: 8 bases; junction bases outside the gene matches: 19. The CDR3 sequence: CASRDRGPASPGGYTF. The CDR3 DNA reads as TGTGCCAGCCGCGACAGGGGCCCAGCTTCCCCGGGAGGCTACACCTTC. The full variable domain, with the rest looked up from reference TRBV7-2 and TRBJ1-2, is GAGVSQSPSNKVTEKGKDVELRCDPISGHTALYWYRQSLGQGLEFLIYFQGNSAPDKSGLPSDRFSAERTGGSVSTLTIQRTQQEDSAVYLCASRDRGPASPGGYTFGSGTRLTVV.

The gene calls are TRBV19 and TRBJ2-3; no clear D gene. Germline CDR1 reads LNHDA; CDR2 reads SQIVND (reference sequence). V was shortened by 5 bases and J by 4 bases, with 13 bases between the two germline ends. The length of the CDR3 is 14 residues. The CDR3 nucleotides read TGTGCCAGTAGTTTACGGGCCCCCCCAGATACGCAGTATTTT. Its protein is CASSLRAPPDTQYF.

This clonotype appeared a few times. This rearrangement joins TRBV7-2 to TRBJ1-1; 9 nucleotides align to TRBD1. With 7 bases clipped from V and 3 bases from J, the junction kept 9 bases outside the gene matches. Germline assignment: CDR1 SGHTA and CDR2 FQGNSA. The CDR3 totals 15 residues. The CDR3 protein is CASTSRGTGHTEAFF. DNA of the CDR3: TGTGCCAGCACCTCTCGGGGGACAGGGCACACTGAAGCTTTCTTT.

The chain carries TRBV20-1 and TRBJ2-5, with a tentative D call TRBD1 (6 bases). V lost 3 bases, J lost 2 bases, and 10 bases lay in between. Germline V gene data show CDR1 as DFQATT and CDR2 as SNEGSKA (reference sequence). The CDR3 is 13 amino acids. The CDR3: CSARGTTQETQYF. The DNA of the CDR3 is TGCAGTGCTAGGGGGACAACACAAGAGACCCAGTACTTC.

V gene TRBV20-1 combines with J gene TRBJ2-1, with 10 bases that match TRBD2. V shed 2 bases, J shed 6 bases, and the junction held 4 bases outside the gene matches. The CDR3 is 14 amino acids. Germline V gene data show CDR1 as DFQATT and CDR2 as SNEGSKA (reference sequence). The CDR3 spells CSARRTSGFNEQFF. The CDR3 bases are TGCAGTGCTAGAAGGACTAGCGGCTTCAATGAGCAGTTCTTC.

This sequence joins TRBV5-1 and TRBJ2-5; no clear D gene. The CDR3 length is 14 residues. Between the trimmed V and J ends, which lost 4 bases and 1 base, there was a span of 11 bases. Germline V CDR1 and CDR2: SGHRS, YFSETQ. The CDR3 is CASSLEAPQETQYF. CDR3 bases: TGCGCCAGCAGCCTCGAAGCCCCCCAAGAGACCCAGTACTTC.

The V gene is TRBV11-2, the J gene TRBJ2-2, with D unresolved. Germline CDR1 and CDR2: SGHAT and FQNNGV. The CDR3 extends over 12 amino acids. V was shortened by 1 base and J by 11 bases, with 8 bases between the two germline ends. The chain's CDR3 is CASSLGRPELFF. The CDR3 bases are TGTGCCAGCAGCTTAGGGCGGCCCGAGCTGTTTTTT.

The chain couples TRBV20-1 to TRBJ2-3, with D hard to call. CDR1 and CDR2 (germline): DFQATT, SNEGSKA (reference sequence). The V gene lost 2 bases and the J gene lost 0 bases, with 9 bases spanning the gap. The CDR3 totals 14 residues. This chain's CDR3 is CSARFGPSTDTQYF. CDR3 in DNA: TGCAGTGCTAGATTCGGCCCAAGCACAGATACGCAGTATTTT.

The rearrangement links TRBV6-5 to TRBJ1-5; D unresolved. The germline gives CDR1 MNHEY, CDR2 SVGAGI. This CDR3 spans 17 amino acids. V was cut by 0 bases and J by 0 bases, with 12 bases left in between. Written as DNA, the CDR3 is TGTGCCAGCAGTTACTCGAGCGGGGATTATAGCAATCAGCCCCAGCATTTT. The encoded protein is CASSYSSGDYSNQPQHF.

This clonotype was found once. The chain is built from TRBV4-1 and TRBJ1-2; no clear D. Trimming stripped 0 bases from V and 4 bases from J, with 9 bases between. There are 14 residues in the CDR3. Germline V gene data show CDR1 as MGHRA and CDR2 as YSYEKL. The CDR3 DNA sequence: TGCGCCAGCAGCCAAGACCCGGTGGGCTATGGCTACACCTTC. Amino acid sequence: CASSQDPVGYGYTF.

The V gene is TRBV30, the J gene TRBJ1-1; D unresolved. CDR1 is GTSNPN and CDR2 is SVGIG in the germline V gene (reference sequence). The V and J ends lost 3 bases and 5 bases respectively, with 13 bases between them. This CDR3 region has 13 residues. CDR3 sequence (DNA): TGTGCCTGGAGGGGCCTGGTTGGGACTGAAGCTTTCTTT. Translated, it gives CAWRGLVGTEAFF.

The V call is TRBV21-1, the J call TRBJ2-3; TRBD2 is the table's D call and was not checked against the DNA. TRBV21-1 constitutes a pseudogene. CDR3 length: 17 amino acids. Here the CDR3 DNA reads TGTGCCAGCAGCAAAAGGAGGCGGGAGAACCGGCCAGATACGCAGTATTTT. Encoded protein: CASSKRRRENRPDTQYF.

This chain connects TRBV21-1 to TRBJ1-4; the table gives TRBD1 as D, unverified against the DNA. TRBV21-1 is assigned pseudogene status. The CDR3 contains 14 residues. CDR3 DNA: TGTGCCAGCAGAGGAGGGGGCGCGTATGAAAAACTGTTTTTT. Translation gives CASRGGGAYEKLFF.